This entry lists 14 T cell receptor beta chains sequenced from one sample in a study of cytomegalovirus exposure and HLA in healthy donors. PCR was performed using 60 Vbeta and 13 Jbeta primers. The repertoire was sequenced with immunoSEQ multiplex PCR; TCRdb's copy has only in-frame clones and lacks some. The table lists about 160,000 clones, 80% of them singletons. The sequenced sample was PBMCs. These receptors were obtained from a man aged 30-40 years in good health and CMV-seronegative.

This chain links TRBV9 with TRBJ1-2; 8 positions agree with TRBD1. The germline gives CDR1 SGDLS, CDR2 YYNGEE. This CDR3 region has 16 residues. J lost 3 bases, V lost 3 bases, and 10 bases had no gene match. The CDR3 DNA is TGTGCCAGCAGCGGCGGCCGGACAGGGCATCACTATGGCTACACCTTC. It translates to CASSGGRTGHHYGYTF. The variable domain in full, with the rest retrieved from reference TRBV9 and TRBJ1-2, is DSGVTQTPKHLITATGQRVTLRCSPRSGDLSVYWYQQSLDQGLQFLIQYYNGEERAKGNILERFSAQQFPDLHSELNLSSLELGDSALYFCASSGGRTGHHYGYTFGSGTRLTVV.

This sequence joins TRBV28 and TRBJ1-1, with 7 bases lining up with TRBD1. With 8 bases clipped from V and 3 bases from J, the junction kept 3 bases outside the gene matches. From germline, CDR1 is MDHEN and CDR2 SYDVKM. The CDR3 has 12 residues. The CDR3 region has the DNA TGTGCCAGCCTAACAGGGGACACTGAAGCTTTCTTT. Amino acid sequence: CASLTGDTEAFF.

This rearrangement joins TRBV10-3 to TRBJ1-5; D is perhaps TRBD1 (6 bases). Per the germline V gene, CDR1 is ENHRY and CDR2 is SYGVKD. This CDR3 contains 16 residues. V dropped 2 bases and J dropped 2 bases, with 13 bases sitting between them. The CDR3 coding sequence is TGTGCCATCAGTGAGAGGGGGGGCTTGGGCAATCAGCCCCAGCATTTT. Translating it yields CAISERGGLGNQPQHF.

For this clone: The sample has other DNA sequences that encode this CDR3 too. V is TRBV30 and J is TRBJ1-1; D is possibly TRBD1 (6 bases). In germline, CDR1 is GTSNPN, CDR2 SVGIG (reference sequence). The CDR3 sequence is 13 residues long. V shed 5 bases and J shed 4 bases, with 14 bases lying between them. CDR3 sequence reads: CAWVGIGGTEAFF. In DNA, the CDR3 is TGTGCCTGGGTGGGGATAGGGGGCACTGAAGCTTTCTTT. Together with reference TRBV30 and TRBJ1-1, the CDR3 gives the full variable domain: SQTIHQWPATLVQPVGSPLSLECTVEGTSNPNLYWYRQAAGRGLQLLFYSVGIGQISSEVPQNLSASRPQDRQFILSSKKLLLSDSGFYLCAWVGIGGTEAFFGQGTRLTVV.

This chain connects TRBV28 to TRBJ1-1; D uncertain. Trimming took off 2 bases at V and 3 bases at J, with 4 bases between the two ends. Germline CDR1 and CDR2: MDHEN and SYDVKM. The CDR3 runs to 12 residues. CDR3 loop: CASSLQDTEAFF. CDR3 in DNA: TGTGCCAGCAGTTTACAGGACACTGAAGCTTTCTTT.

The chain couples TRBV30 to TRBJ2-5, with 7 bases aligning to TRBD2. CDR3 length: 15 amino acids. Germline V gene data show CDR1 as GTSNPN and CDR2 as SVGIG (reference sequence). J was trimmed by 7 bases and V by 3 bases; bases with no gene match: 14. Here the CDR3 reads CAWRVGGGLRSTQYF. CDR3 coding DNA: TGTGCCTGGAGGGTTGGCGGGGGTCTAAGATCGACCCAGTACTTC.

The chain recombines TRBV7-9 with TRBJ1-2; 10 bases fit TRBD1. Trimming at V came to 7 bases and at J to 7 bases, leaving 9 bases not matched to a gene. Germline-derived CDR1 and CDR2 are SEHNR and FQNEAQ (reference sequence). CDR3 length equals 14 residues. The CDR3 sequence: CASIDVTGGFGYTF. The CDR3 bases are TGTGCCAGCATCGACGTGACAGGGGGCTTTGGCTACACCTTC.

The chain couples TRBV23-1 to TRBJ2-7; TRBD2 aligns across 13 bases. TRBV23-1 is an open reading frame, and its role is uncertain. J was trimmed by 2 bases and V by 6 bases; bases with no gene match: 7. The length of the CDR3 is 16 residues. For the CDR3, the DNA is TGCGCCAGCAGCCCGACTAGCGGGGGGCCGGCCTACGAGCAGTACTTC. It is translated as CASSPTSGGPAYEQYF.

The chain couples TRBV30 to TRBJ2-5; 13 nucleotides agree with TRBD2. The CDR3 is 16 amino acids. Looked up from germline, CDR1 is GTSNPN and CDR2 is SVGIG (reference sequence). The V and J ends lost 7 bases and 3 bases, in that order; junction bases with no gene match: 11. Here the CDR3 reads CASPVAGTSGEETQYF. DNA of the CDR3: TGTGCCTCACCCGTAGCCGGGACTAGCGGGGAAGAGACCCAGTACTTC.

This clone was recorded only once. V is TRBV7-8 and J is TRBJ2-5, with TRBD1 matching over 10 bases. The closer fit of TRBJ2-7 to the DNA end suggests the J call may be wrong. This CDR3 contains 15 residues. Germline V gives CDR1 SGHVS, CDR2 FQNEAQ. CDR3 bases: TGTGCCAGCAGCTTTCCCCGGGACAGGGGCTACGAGCAGTACTTC. It is translated as CASSFPRDRGYEQYF.

J is TRBJ2-7 and V is TRBV18; D is unclear. The ends were cut back, 4 bases at V and 1 base at J, with 14 bases in the middle. CDR3 length equals 15 residues. The germline gives CDR1 KGHSH, CDR2 LQKENI. CDR3 sequence reads: CASSRPGSSSYEQYF. Here the CDR3 DNA reads TGTGCCAGCTCACGCCCCGGGTCCTCTTCCTACGAGCAGTACTTC.

There are a few counts of this clone. CDR3 sequence (DNA): TGCAGCGTTGAAGTTTGGAGGGAAATAGGCTATGGCTACACCTTC. This translates into CSVEVWREIGYGYTF. The chain uses TRBV29-1 and TRBJ1-2; D uncertain. The germline V gene has CDR1 SQVTM and CDR2 ANQGSEA. V gave up 1 base and J gave up 4 bases, with 16 bases separating them. The CDR3 loop spans 15 amino acids. The full variable domain, its missing parts supplied by reference TRBV29-1 and TRBJ1-2, is SAVISQKPSRDICQRGTSLTIQCQVDSQVTMMFWYRQQPGQSLTLIATANQGSEATYESGFVIDKFPISRPNLTFSTLTVSNMSPEDSSIYLCSVEVWREIGYGYTFGSGTRLTVV.

The V gene is TRBV9, the J gene TRBJ2-1, with 12 bases lining up with TRBD2. There are 18 residues in the CDR3. Per the germline V gene, CDR1 is SGDLS and CDR2 is YYNGEE. J was trimmed by 3 bases and V by 1 base; bases with no gene match: 8. CDR3 coding DNA: TGTGCCAGCAGCGTAAGGACTAGCGGGATGGGAGGCTACAATGAGCAGTTCTTC. It translates to CASSVRTSGMGGYNEQFF.

This rearrangement joins TRBV7-6 to TRBJ2-5; 11 bases match TRBD2. From germline, CDR1 is SGHVS and CDR2 FNYEAQ. This CDR3 region has 18 residues. Unmatched junction bases numbered 12, after V lost 1 base and J lost 5 bases. The chain's CDR3 is CASSLVAGGRTIEETQYF. The DNA of the CDR3 is TGTGCCAGCAGCTTAGTAGCGGGAGGGAGGACTATCGAGGAGACCCAGTACTTC.